This note documents a single TCR beta chain sequence. The data belong to a study of control samples from healthy donors and cancer patients. Profiling relied on immunoSEQ multiplex PCR, and the TCRdb table lists in-frame clones only, not all of them. Among 75,000 to 100,000 clones listed, about 85% were seen once. There are 14 residues in the CDR3. This receptor was identified in a woman aged 45-60 years in good health. The rearrangement joins TRBV7-5 to TRBJ2-4; TRBD2 is the table's D call and was not checked against the DNA. TRBV7-5 is deemed a pseudogene. Sequencing was done on a sample of blood. CDR3 loop: CARSLGAAKNIQYF. DNA of the CDR3: TGTGCCAGAAGCTTAGGAGCAGCCAAAAACATTCAGTACTTC.